This T cell receptor beta chain was recorded in a study of T cells in Graves' hyperthyroidism and ophthalmopathy. Study information: At initial diagnosis, before any treatment had begun, peripheral blood was obtained.

This clonotype was seen ten or more times. Amplification of TCR beta CDR3 regions was performed using RNA transcripts as template. The TCR CDR3 first-round RT-PCR relied on the HTBI primer set. TCRdb ran MiXCR on the multiplex PCR reads and lists one entry per CDR3 protein. The table includes hundreds of thousands of distinct CDR3 sequences, approximately 14% detected once. Germline V gene data show CDR1 as DFQATT and CDR2 as SNEGSKA (reference sequence). V dropped 2 bases and J dropped 6 bases, with 17 bases sitting between them. The CDR3 contains 14 residues. The source is a woman between 18 and 30 years old with Graves' hyperthyroidism. The chain recombines TRBV20-1 with TRBJ2-7; D is perhaps TRBD1 (6 bases). The sequenced sample was blood. For the CDR3, the DNA is TGCAGTGCTAGATATCGACAGGAAGCAGGCGAGCAGTACTTC. Its translation: CSARYRQEAGEQYF.